A selection of T cell receptor beta chains follows, all from one sample in a study of T cell repertoires in cytomegalovirus infection. Each CDR3 protein is one row after TCRdb ran MiXCR on the reads. Of 340,000 or so distinct CDR3 sequences listed, more than 20% are singletons. No antigens are known for them. The sample consisted of cultured PBMCs, taken from culture after CMV antigen stimulation. These receptors came from a human donor in good health (CMV status not recorded). Some clones in this sample may be carry-over from other donors' samples. CDR3s include the opening cysteine and the closing phenylalanine or tryptophan. The D gene is left open where the match is weak. Size is stated for part of the rows, as once, few or many counts, or as a class when the clone is expanded.

>TRBV30|TRBJ2-2|few|TRBD2
CAWNSGRAGSGELFF
TGTGCCTGGAATAGCGGGAGGGCCGGAAGCGGGGAGCTGTTTTTT
>TRBV24-1|TRBJ2-1|.|TRBD2
CATSPGLAGGFTYNEQFF
TGTGCCACCAGTCCGGGACTAGCGGGAGGATTTACCTACAATGAGCAGTTCTTC
>TRBV2|TRBJ1-6|few|.
CASNLRDNSPLHF
TGTGCCAGCAACCTACGGGATAATTCACCCCTCCACTTT
>TRBV28|TRBJ2-1|few|TRBD1
CASTSLRTGHYNEQFF
TGTGCCAGCACATCACTTCGGACAGGGCATTACAATGAGCAGTTCTTC
>TRBV5-6|TRBJ1-5|few|.
CASSFKMGEFGNQPQHF
TGTGCCAGCAGCTTTAAAATGGGGGAATTCGGCAATCAGCCCCAGCATTTT
>TRBV19|TRBJ1-2|.|TRBD1
CASEAGGYGYTF
TGTGCCAGTGAAGCAGGGGGCTATGGCTACACCTTC
>TRBV20-1|TRBJ2-6|.|.
CSARDWGGPGANVLTF
TGCAGTGCTAGAGATTGGGGCGGTCCTGGGGCCAACGTCCTGACTTTC
>TRBV12-3/TRBV12-4|TRBJ2-2|.|.
CASSRTIYTGELFF
TGTGCCAGCAGCCGGACGATCTACACCGGGGAGCTGTTTTTT
>TRBV7-2|TRBJ2-5|many|.
CASSNHDRRTQYF
TGTGCCAGCAGCAACCACGACCGGAGGACCCAGTACTTC
>TRBV7-2|TRBJ2-1|many|TRBD2
CASSASSGSYHEQFF
TGTGCCAGCAGCGCTTCTAGCGGGAGTTACCATGAGCAGTTCTTC
>TRBV6-2/TRBV6-3|TRBJ2-7|.|TRBD1
CASRPSDRDLNEQYF
TGTGCCAGCAGACCTTCCGACAGGGATCTGAACGAGCAGTACTTC
>TRBV7-2|TRBJ2-7|.|.
CASSLDRVRTYEQYF
TGTGCCAGCAGCTTAGATCGGGTTCGGACCTACGAGCAGTACTTC
>TRBV6-5|TRBJ1-2|.|.
CASSWGTGGGYTF
TGTGCCAGCAGCTGGGGGACTGGGGGTGGCTACACCTTC
>TRBV20-1|TRBJ2-5|.|TRBD2
CSAREHSGTETQYF
TGCAGTGCTAGAGAACATAGCGGGACAGAGACCCAGTACTTC
>TRBV3-1|TRBJ2-7|.|TRBD1
CASSQPLGTGSHEQYF
TGTGCCAGCAGCCAACCACTAGGGACAGGGTCCCACGAGCAGTACTTC
>TRBV7-9|TRBJ2-4|.|TRBD2
CASSSLAGLGKNIQYF
TGTGCCAGCAGCTCTTTAGCGGGATTGGGCAAAAACATTCAGTACTTC
>TRBV5-1|TRBJ2-3|few|.
CASSLPWGKINTDTQYF
TGCGCCAGCAGCCTTCCCTGGGGAAAAATTAACACAGATACGCAGTATTTT
>TRBV6-6|TRBJ1-2|.|.
CASSYSGGTGYGYTF
TGTGCCAGCAGTTACTCCGGGGGCACGGGCTATGGCTACACCTTC
>TRBV7-2|TRBJ1-2|few|TRBD1
CASKSGQVGYGYTF
TGTGCCAGCAAGTCGGGACAGGTGGGCTATGGCTACACCTTC
>TRBV6-6|TRBJ1-3|.|TRBD1
CASSFPDRVGNTIYF
TGTGCCAGCAGTTTCCCGGACAGGGTGGGAAACACCATATATTTT
>TRBV4-3|TRBJ2-1|.|TRBD2
CASSQVSSSGPSYNEQFF
TGCGCCAGCAGCCAAGTTTCATCTAGCGGACCTTCCTACAATGAGCAGTTCTTC
>TRBV6-5|TRBJ1-5|few|.
CASSRSWSALDNQPQHF
TGTGCCAGCAGCCGCAGCTGGTCAGCATTAGACAATCAGCCCCAGCATTTT
>TRBV10-3|TRBJ1-6|.|.
CAISDDAGKVSPLHF
TGTGCCATCAGTGATGATGCAGGGAAGGTTTCACCCCTCCACTTT
>TRBV6-2/TRBV6-3|TRBJ2-3|few|.
CASSTEGDTQYF
TGTGCCAGCAGTACCGAGGGAGATACGCAGTATTTT
>TRBV19|TRBJ2-5|.|.
CASSDSGETQYF
TGTGCCAGCTCCGACTCTGGGGAGACCCAGTACTTC
>TRBV7-2|TRBJ1-4|many|TRBD1
CASSLTGQLSTNEKLFF
TGTGCCAGCAGCCTCACGGGACAGCTTTCAACTAATGAAAAACTGTTTTTT